This T cell receptor (beta chain) originates from a study of blood T cell repertoires in COVID-19. In the study overall: Sample material is recorded as cDNA or gDNA derived from T cells, B-cell-depleted T cells, or PBMCs.

The CDR3 is made up of 14 amino acids. The ends were cut back, 8 bases at V and 5 bases at J, with 16 bases in the middle. CDR1 and CDR2 from the germline V gene are LNHNV and YYDKDF (reference sequence). Produced via immunoSEQ multiplex PCR; TCRdb's table is partial and in-frame only. The sample has around 300,000 clones; less than 90% are singletons. Sequenced material: peripheral blood. The rearrangement links TRBV15 to TRBJ1-5, with D perhaps TRBD1 (5 bases). This receptor was obtained from a human donor in a cohort sampled during active COVID-19. CDR3: CATRQSRVDQPQHF. The CDR3 region has the DNA TGTGCCACCCGACAGTCCCGGGTGGATCAGCCCCAGCATTTT.